Listed here are 8 T cell receptor beta chains from one sample, sequenced in a study of blood T cell repertoires in COVID-19. TCRdb's table, derived via immunoSEQ multiplex PCR, lists solely in-frame clones and lacks some. The data contain about 380,000 clones, 85% of them singletons. What was sequenced was peripheral blood. The receptors were gathered from a woman between 18 and 29 years old with acute or convalescent COVID-19.

In the case of this clone: The same CDR3 also results from other DNA sequences found in this sample. The chain couples TRBV6-5 to TRBJ1-1; TRBD1 might be the D (6 bases). Between the trimmed V and J ends, which lost 0 bases and 2 bases, there was a span of 7 bases. The V gene's germline CDR1 is MNHEY and CDR2 SVGAGI. CDR3 length equals 14 residues. For the CDR3, the DNA is TGTGCCAGCAGTTACTCCAGGGGTAACACTGAAGCTTTCTTT. Translation gives CASSYSRGNTEAFF.

The V gene is TRBV19, the J gene TRBJ2-2, with D perhaps TRBD2 (6 bases). CDR3 length: 14 residues. Germline CDR1 LNHDA, CDR2 SQIVND (reference sequence). Trimming took 0 bases from V and 5 from J, leaving 7 bases between them. The CDR3: CASSIDGGTGELFF. The CDR3 DNA follows: TGTGCCAGTAGTATAGACGGGGGAACCGGGGAGCTGTTTTTT.

This chain joins TRBV5-1 and TRBJ1-6, with D unclear. CDR1 SGHRS and CDR2 YFSETQ come from the germline V gene. The CDR3 sequence is 14 residues long. V lost 0 bases and J lost 5, with 6 bases in between. The CDR3 DNA reads TGCGCCAGCAGCTTGGGGCAGGATAATTCACCCCTCCACTTT. Its translation: CASSLGQDNSPLHF.

This chain joins TRBV30 and TRBJ2-7; D gene ambiguous. The CDR3 length is 12 residues. The germline V gene encodes CDR1 GTSNPN and CDR2 SVGIG (reference sequence). V was trimmed by 0 bases and J by 7 bases, leaving 10 bases between them. The CDR3 sequence is CAWSVRRWEQYF. DNA of the CDR3: TGTGCCTGGAGTGTACGTAGATGGGAGCAGTACTTC.

The chain uses TRBV5-1 and TRBJ1-2, with unresolved D. This CDR3 contains 12 residues. V lost 5 bases to trimming and J lost 2 bases, with 7 bases between them. CDR1 is SGHRS, CDR2 YFSETQ, per germline. Written as DNA, the CDR3 is TGCGCCAGCAGACTCTGGAACTATGGCTACACCTTC. Its protein product is CASRLWNYGYTF. Full variable domain (remainder filled in from reference TRBV5-1 and TRBJ1-2): KAGVTQTPRYLIKTRGQQVTLSCSPISGHRSVSWYQQTPGQGLQFLFEYFSETQRNKGNFPGRFSGRQFSNSRSEMNVSTLELGDSALYLCASRLWNYGYTFGSGTRLTVV.

This chain joins TRBV5-4 and TRBJ1-2, with 7 bases lining up with TRBD1. The CDR3 spans 15 residues. The junction had 10 bases not matched to a gene; V was cut back by 4 bases and J by 4 bases. Germline V gene sequence: CDR1 SGHNT, CDR2 YYREEE (reference sequence). CDR3 loop: CASSAGTEGTYGYTF. CDR3 bases: TGTGCCAGCAGCGCCGGGACAGAAGGTACCTATGGCTACACCTTC.

The DNA of the CDR3 is TGCAGCGTTGAGGGAACGGGACAGGCCGTCTATGGCTACACCTTC. This encodes CSVEGTGQAVYGYTF. The rearrangement uses TRBV29-1 and TRBJ1-2; 8 bases fit TRBD1. The CDR3 runs 15 residues. V was pared by 3 bases and J by 4 bases, with 10 bases of the junction left unmatched. Germline V gene data show CDR1 as SQVTM and CDR2 as ANQGSEA.

J is TRBJ2-3 and V is TRBV24-1; maybe TRBD2 (6 bases). This CDR3 comprises 15 residues. Germline V gene lookup returns CDR1 KGHDR and CDR2 SFDVKD. The V end lost 3 bases, the J end lost 3 bases, and 12 bases lay between the germline ends. The CDR3 nucleotides are TGTGCCACCAGTGATAGGCGGGGTGGGACAGATACGCAGTATTTT. The encoded protein is CATSDRRGGTDTQYF.